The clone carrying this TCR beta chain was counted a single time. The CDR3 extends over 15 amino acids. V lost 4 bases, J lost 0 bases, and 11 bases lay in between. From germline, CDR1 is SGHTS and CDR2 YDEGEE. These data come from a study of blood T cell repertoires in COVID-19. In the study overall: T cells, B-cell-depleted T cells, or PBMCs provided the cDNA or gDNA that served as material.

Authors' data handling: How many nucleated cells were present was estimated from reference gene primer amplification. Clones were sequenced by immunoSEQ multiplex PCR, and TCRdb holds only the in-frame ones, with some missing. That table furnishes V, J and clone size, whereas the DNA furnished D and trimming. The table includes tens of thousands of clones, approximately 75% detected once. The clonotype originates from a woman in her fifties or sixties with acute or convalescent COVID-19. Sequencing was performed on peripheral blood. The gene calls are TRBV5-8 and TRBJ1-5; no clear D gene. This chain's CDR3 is CASSAGYYSNQPQHF. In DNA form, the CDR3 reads TGTGCCAGCAGCGCCGGGTATTATAGCAATCAGCCCCAGCATTTT.